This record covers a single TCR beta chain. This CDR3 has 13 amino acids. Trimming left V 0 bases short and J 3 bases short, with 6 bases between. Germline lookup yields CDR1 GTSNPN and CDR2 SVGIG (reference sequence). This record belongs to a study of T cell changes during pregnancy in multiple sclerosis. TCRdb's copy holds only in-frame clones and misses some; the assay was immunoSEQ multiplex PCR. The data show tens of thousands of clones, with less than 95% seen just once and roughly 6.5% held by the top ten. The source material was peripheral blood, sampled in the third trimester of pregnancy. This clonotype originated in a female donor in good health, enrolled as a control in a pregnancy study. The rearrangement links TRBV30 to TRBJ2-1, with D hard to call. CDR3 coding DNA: TGTGCCTGGAGTGTACCTATCTACAATGAGCAGTTCTTC. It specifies CAWSVPIYNEQFF.